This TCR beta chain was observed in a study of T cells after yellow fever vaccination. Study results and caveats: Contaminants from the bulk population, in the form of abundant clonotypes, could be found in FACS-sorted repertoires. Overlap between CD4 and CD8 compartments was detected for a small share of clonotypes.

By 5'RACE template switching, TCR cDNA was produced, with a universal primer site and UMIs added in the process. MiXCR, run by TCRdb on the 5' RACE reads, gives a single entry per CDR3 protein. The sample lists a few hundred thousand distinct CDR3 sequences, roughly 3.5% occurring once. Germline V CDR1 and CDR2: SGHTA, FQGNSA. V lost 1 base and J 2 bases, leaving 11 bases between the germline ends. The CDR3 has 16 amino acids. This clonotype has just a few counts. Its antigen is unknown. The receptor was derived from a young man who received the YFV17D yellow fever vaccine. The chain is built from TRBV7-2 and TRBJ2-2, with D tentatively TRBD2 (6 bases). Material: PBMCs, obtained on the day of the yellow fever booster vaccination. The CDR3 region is CASSLVGGVNTGELFF. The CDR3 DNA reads TGTGCCAGCAGCTTAGTCGGCGGGGTCAACACCGGGGAGCTGTTTTTT.